This passage covers 25 T cell receptor beta chains from one sample sequenced in a study of T cells in Graves' hyperthyroidism and ophthalmopathy. RNA transcripts provided the source from which TCR beta CDR3 regions were amplified. During a first-round RT-PCR of the TCR CDR3, the HTBI primer set was used. TCRdb recomputed calls from the multiplex PCR reads with MiXCR, one row per CDR3 protein. The repertoire holds roughly 640,000 distinct CDR3 sequences, roughly 15% seen once, with less than 3.5% in the top ten. The sequenced sample was blood. These TCRs come from a woman between 40 and 50 years old with Graves' ophthalmopathy.

At least ten counts were recorded for this clonotype. The chain combines TRBV28 with TRBJ2-2, with 10 bases fitting TRBD2. With V trimmed by 6 bases and J by 7 bases, 26 bases remained unmatched. CDR1 and CDR2 (germline): MDHEN, SYDVKM. The CDR3 extends over 21 amino acids. The CDR3 loop is CASSPPFRDESGRAEDGELFF. The CDR3 DNA follows: TGTGCCAGCAGCCCCCCTTTTCGGGATGAGAGCGGGAGGGCCGAGGACGGGGAGCTGTTTTTT.

The rearrangement links TRBV5-1 to TRBJ1-4; D might be TRBD1 (5 bases). The CDR3 extends over 14 amino acids. Trimming left V 5 bases short and J 6 bases short, with 14 bases between. The germline V gene encodes CDR1 SGHRS and CDR2 YFSETQ. The CDR3: CASRIGQGDEKLFF. CDR3 nucleotide sequence: TGCGCCAGCAGAATTGGGCAGGGAGATGAAAAACTGTTTTTT.

This clonotype occurred a few times. V usage is TRBV28 and J usage is TRBJ1-2; the D gene is possibly TRBD1 (5 bases). From germline, CDR1 is MDHEN and CDR2 SYDVKM. V dropped 5 bases and J dropped 8 bases, with 12 bases sitting between them. CDR3 length equals 12 residues. The CDR3 region is CASSARQRGYTF. CDR3 nucleotide sequence: TGTGCCAGCAGTGCCCGACAGAGGGGCTACACCTTC.

V is TRBV7-9 and J is TRBJ2-7; D is ambiguous. This CDR3 comprises 14 residues. Trimming took 0 bases from V and 0 from J, leaving 6 bases between them. The germline V gene encodes CDR1 SEHNR and CDR2 FQNEAQ (reference sequence). The CDR3 sequence: CASSLAESSYEQYF. The CDR3 DNA reads TGTGCCAGCAGCTTAGCGGAAAGCTCCTACGAGCAGTACTTC.

This clonotype was seen many times. The chain is built from TRBV11-2 and TRBJ1-1; no definite D call. Germline V gives CDR1 SGHAT, CDR2 FQNNGV. The V end lost 6 bases, the J end lost 5 bases, and 7 bases lay between the germline ends. The CDR3 is made up of 11 amino acids. The CDR3 DNA reads TGTGCCAGCAGACGCTGGACTGAAGCTTTCTTT. It specifies CASRRWTEAFF.

This clonotype came up many times. This chain uses TRBV5-1 with TRBJ2-7, with D perhaps matching TRBD2 (7 bases). This CDR3 region has 15 residues. Germline V lookup: CDR1 SGHRS, CDR2 YFSETQ. V lost 7 bases to trimming and J lost 2 bases, with 19 bases between them. In DNA form, the CDR3 reads TGCGCCAGCTCGAAAAGGGGGGGCCAAACCTACGAGCAGTACTTC. The encoded protein is CASSKRGGQTYEQYF.

This clonotype was detected only a few times. CDR3 nucleotide sequence: TGTGCCACCAGTGACGGCAGAGATCAGCCCCAGCATTTT. It specifies CATSDGRDQPQHF. This chain uses TRBV24-1 with TRBJ1-5; D is undetermined. This CDR3 region has 13 residues. Germline CDR1 reads KGHDR; CDR2 reads SFDVKD. V was cut by 4 bases and J by 5 bases, with 8 bases left in between.

This clonotype was counted ten times or more. The CDR3 reads CASSVGQGVGETQYF. The DNA of the CDR3 is TGTGCCAGCAGCGTAGGACAGGGGGTTGGCGAGACCCAGTACTTC. The rearrangement joins TRBV11-2 to TRBJ2-5, with 10 bases fitting TRBD1. The CDR3 covers 15 residues. V lost 5 bases, J lost 5 bases, and 8 bases stayed unmatched. Germline CDR1 and CDR2: SGHAT and FQNNGV.

V gene TRBV27 combines with J gene TRBJ2-2, with a possible D match to TRBD2 (6 bases). V was shortened by 7 bases and J by 1 base, with 13 bases between the two germline ends. CDR3 length: 15 amino acids. Germline V gene sequence: CDR1 MNHEY, CDR2 SMNVEV (reference sequence). The CDR3 sequence: CASKRAGVNTGELFF. CDR3 sequence (DNA): TGTGCCAGCAAAAGAGCGGGCGTGAACACCGGGGAGCTGTTTTTT.

The table lists this clonotype with many counts. The DNA of the CDR3 is TGTGCCAGCAGTTGGACTAGCGGCACCGGGGAGCTGTTTTTT. This gives the protein CASSWTSGTGELFF. V and J are TRBV6-2 or TRBV6-3 and TRBJ2-2; 10 positions agree with TRBD2. Losses at the gene ends were 4 bases for V and 4 bases for J; bases not matched to a gene: 0. In germline, CDR1 is MNHEY, CDR2 SVGEGT. This CDR3 is 14 amino acids long.

The table lists this clonotype with many counts. The chain carries TRBV12-3 or TRBV12-4 and TRBJ2-3, with D unclear. Deletions cut 10 bases from V and 8 bases from J, with 19 bases between. The CDR3 extends over 13 amino acids. The CDR3 DNA reads TGTGCCACCCTTGCTAAGAATAGTGGTACGCAGTATTTT. Translating it yields CATLAKNSGTQYF.

This clonotype came up a few times. The CDR3 DNA sequence: TGTGCCAGCACTCCAACTAGCAGCTTTAGGGAGCAGTTCTTC. Protein: CASTPTSSFREQFF. This chain links TRBV6-1 with TRBJ2-1; D might be TRBD2 (6 bases). The CDR3 is 14 amino acids. The germline V gene has CDR1 MNHNS and CDR2 SASEGT. Trimming pared 7 bases from V and 10 bases from J, leaving 20 bases between.

This clonotype was seen more than once but under ten times. This chain connects TRBV3-1 to TRBJ2-5, with 9 bases that match TRBD1. The length of the CDR3 is 14 residues. Germline V gene sequence: CDR1 LGHDT, CDR2 YNNKEL (reference sequence). V gave up 1 base and J gave up 4 bases; unmatched junction bases: 1. CDR3 sequence (DNA): TGTGCCAGCAGCCAAGGGGGACAGGGAGAGACCCAGTACTTC. Amino acid sequence: CASSQGGQGETQYF.

The J gene is TRBJ2-5, the V gene TRBV6-2 or TRBV6-3; 8 nucleotides match TRBD2. The germline V gene encodes CDR1 MNHEY and CDR2 SVGEGT. The CDR3 covers 18 residues. V was clipped by 5 bases and J by 2 bases; unmatched bases: 16. The DNA of the CDR3 is TGTGCCAGCAGTCATGAGGGCTACGCGGGGGGCCGGCAAGAGACCCAGTACTTC. Its translation is CASSHEGYAGGRQETQYF.

The V call is TRBV27, the J call TRBJ2-1; 7 positions match TRBD2. Germline CDR1 is MNHEY and CDR2 is SMNVEV (reference sequence). The V gene end was trimmed by 7 bases and the J gene end by 12 bases; junction bases not matched to a gene: 15. This CDR3 region has 14 residues. CDR3 loop: CASIRGQSGAGQFF. The CDR3 coding sequence is TGTGCCAGCATAAGGGGTCAAAGCGGGGCGGGGCAGTTCTTC.

This clonotype was found a few times. This chain joins TRBV5-6 and TRBJ2-7; D might be TRBD1 (6 bases). Germline CDR1 and CDR2: SGHDT and YYEEEE. Trimming removed 3 bases from V and 1 base from J, with 11 bases in between. The CDR3 is 14 amino acids. The CDR3 DNA follows: TGTGCCAGCAGCTCAGGGGTGACGTCCTACGAGCAGTACTTC. This encodes CASSSGVTSYEQYF.

This clonotype was counted ten times or more. This chain joins TRBV20-1 and TRBJ2-7; 9 bases agree with TRBD2. CDR1 is DFQATT, CDR2 SNEGSKA, per germline (reference sequence). Trimming at V came to 0 bases and at J to 3 bases, leaving 3 bases not matched to a gene. CDR3 length: 14 residues. The CDR3 reads CSAREASGNYEQYF. For the CDR3, the DNA is TGCAGTGCTAGAGAAGCTAGCGGGAACTACGAGCAGTACTTC.

The table lists this clonotype with many counts. DNA for the CDR3: TGTGCCAGCAGCTCCCCGGGGGAATACAATGAGCAGTTCTTC. It specifies CASSSPGEYNEQFF. The rearrangement links TRBV7-9 to TRBJ2-1; TRBD2 is a possible D gene (6 bases). The CDR3 consists of 14 residues. The germline V gene has CDR1 SEHNR and CDR2 FQNEAQ (reference sequence). The V gene lost 4 bases and the J gene lost 4 bases, with 11 bases spanning the gap. Full variable domain (rest looked up from reference TRBV7-9 and TRBJ2-1): DTGVSQNPRHKITKRGQNVTFRCDPISEHNRLYWYRQTLGQGPEFLTYFQNEAQLEKSRLLSDRFSAERPKGSFSTLEIQRTEQGDSAMYLCASSSPGEYNEQFFGPGTRLTVL.

This clonotype was recorded at least ten times. The gene calls are TRBV12-3 or TRBV12-4 and TRBJ2-5; 8 bases map to TRBD2. J gave up 0 bases and V 1 base, and 4 bases lay outside the gene matches. The CDR3 length is 16 residues. In DNA, the CDR3 is TGTGCCAGCAGTTTAGGTGTGCGGGGGGACCAAGAGACCCAGTACTTC. This translates into CASSLGVRGDQETQYF.

At least ten counts were recorded for this clonotype. This rearrangement joins TRBV6-2 or TRBV6-3 to TRBJ2-5; no clear D gene. The CDR3 extends over 13 amino acids. Trimming pared 10 bases from V and 5 bases from J, leaving 17 bases between. The germline gives CDR1 MNHEY, CDR2 SVGEGT. CDR3 residues: CAIRTDLWETQYF. CDR3 DNA: TGTGCCATACGGACCGACCTTTGGGAGACCCAGTACTTC.

The chain has TRBV6-1 and TRBJ1-2; TRBD1 agrees at 8 bases. CDR3 length: 15 residues. V trimming: 5 bases; J trimming: 6 bases; junction bases outside the gene matches: 11. Germline V gene data show CDR1 as MNHNS and CDR2 as SASEGT. In DNA form, the CDR3 reads TGTGCCAGCAGTCCCGCTAGGGACAGGAGGAATGGCTACACCTTC. This sequence encodes CASSPARDRRNGYTF.

This clonotype was recorded at least ten times. One end of the junction is discordant with germline, which a read error may explain. CDR3: CASSLGETEAFF. In DNA form, the CDR3 reads TGTGCCAGCAGCTTAGGGGAAACTGAAGCTTTCTTT. The gene calls are TRBV12-3 or TRBV12-4 and TRBJ1-1, with TRBD1 as a possible D gene (5 bases). CDR3 size: 12 residues.

In its sample, this clonotype was seen many times. The CDR3 bases are TGTGCCAGCAGTTACGCCGAGGGCAGGGGGGCTTACGAGCAGTACTTC. This translates into CASSYAEGRGAYEQYF. This rearrangement joins TRBV6-2 or TRBV6-3 to TRBJ2-7; D possibly corresponds to TRBD1 (7 bases). Germline V gene sequence: CDR1 MNHEY, CDR2 SVGEGT. The CDR3 covers 16 residues. V shed 2 bases and J shed 4 bases, with 18 bases lying between them.

There are many counts of this clonotype. The J gene is TRBJ2-2, the V gene TRBV3-1, with 7 bases fitting TRBD2. The CDR3 loop spans 15 amino acids. Germline V gives CDR1 LGHDT, CDR2 YNNKEL (reference sequence). After removal of 3 bases from V and 3 bases from J, the junction contained 4 bases not matched to a gene. The CDR3 DNA reads as TGTGCCAGCAGCCAGGGGCTAGCGGACACCGGGGAGCTGTTTTTT. Translated, it gives CASSQGLADTGELFF.

The V and J genes are TRBV29-1 and TRBJ2-7; 7 bases are shared with TRBD1. The ends lost 7 bases at V and 5 bases at J; junction bases unmatched: 5. In germline, CDR1 is SQVTM, CDR2 ANQGSEA. The length of the CDR3 is 11 residues. For the CDR3, the DNA is TGCAGCGCACACAGGGGTAACGAGCAGTACTTC. It encodes CSAHRGNEQYF.